This TCR beta chain was retrieved from a study of brain metastases from non-small cell lung cancer. Assay: immunoSEQ multiplex PCR; the TCRdb copy retains only in-frame clones and omits some. Found here are 1,200 to 1,500 clones, approximately 86% of them singletons; the top ten hold about 12%. The CDR3 is 16 amino acids. Germline V gives CDR1 SGHNT, CDR2 YENEEA. V was trimmed by 1 base and J by 2 bases, leaving 12 bases between them. This receptor was obtained from a donor aged 40 or older with non-small cell lung cancer. The chain employs TRBV11-3 and TRBJ1-3; TRBD1 is a possible D gene (6 bases). The sample was tumor-adjacent normal tissue. For the CDR3, the DNA is TGTGCCAGCAGCTTAGGTGGCACAGGGCCTGGAAACACCATATATTTT. It specifies CASSLGGTGPGNTIYF.